These T cell receptor beta chains were read from a single sample in a study of blood T cell repertoires in COVID-19. Sequencing used immunoSEQ multiplex PCR; TCRdb keeps in-frame clones, though not all of them. There are roughly 120,000 clones in the sample; over 80% occur only once, and around 2.3% lies in the top ten. The sequencing input was peripheral blood. The receptors derive from a man in his thirties or forties with acute or convalescent COVID-19. CDR3s include the opening cysteine and the closing phenylalanine or tryptophan. A D gene is named only where the DNA matches it firmly. Clone size is given for some rows only: seen once, a few or many times, or a class if the clone is expanded.

J gene: TRBJ2-5; D gene: TRBD2; clone size: .; V gene: TRBV5-1; CDR3 DNA: TGCGCCAGCAGCCCGGGACTAGCGCTTTCCCAAGAGACCCAGTACTTC; CDR3 protein: CASSPGLALSQETQYF
J gene: TRBJ1-6; D gene: .; clone size: few; V gene: TRBV4-2; CDR3 DNA: TGTGCCAGCAGCCAACCCCCGGCGGTCAGAGATTCACCCCTCCACTTT; CDR3 protein: CASSQPPAVRDSPLHF
J gene: TRBJ1-4; D gene: .; clone size: few; V gene: TRBV30; CDR3 DNA: TGTGCCTGGAGTCAGGGAACTAATGAAAAACTGTTTTTT; CDR3 protein: CAWSQGTNEKLFF
J gene: TRBJ1-2; D gene: .; clone size: .; V gene: TRBV15; CDR3 DNA: TGTGCCACCAGCAGAGAAAGGAGGGGGGGAGCCTATGGCTACACCTTC; CDR3 protein: CATSRERRGGAYGYTF
J gene: TRBJ1-1; D gene: .; clone size: .; V gene: TRBV9; CDR3 DNA: TGTGCCAGCAGCCAAAGAGTTCTGACAGGAGGAAGGGCAACTGAAGCTTTCTTT; CDR3 protein: CASSQRVLTGGRATEAFF
J gene: TRBJ2-4; D gene: TRBD1; clone size: .; V gene: TRBV6-6; CDR3 DNA: TGTGCCAGCAGTCGACAGGGGGCGGGCAACATTCAGTACTTC; CDR3 protein: CASSRQGAGNIQYF
J gene: TRBJ2-4; D gene: TRBD2; clone size: .; V gene: TRBV7-8; CDR3 DNA: TGTGCCAGCAGCGCTAGCGGAGCCAAAAACATTCAGTACTTC; CDR3 protein: CASSASGAKNIQYF
J gene: TRBJ1-4; D gene: .; clone size: .; V gene: TRBV19; CDR3 DNA: TGTGCCAGTAGTTTTACAACTAATGAAAAACTGTTTTTT; CDR3 protein: CASSFTTNEKLFF
J gene: TRBJ2-7; D gene: TRBD1; clone size: .; V gene: TRBV6-6; CDR3 DNA: TGTGCCAGCACCCAAGCACCGGGACAGGACTCCTACGAGCAGTACTTC; CDR3 protein: CASTQAPGQDSYEQYF
J gene: TRBJ1-1; D gene: TRBD1; clone size: .; V gene: TRBV6-6; CDR3 DNA: TGTGCCAGCACTCCGACAGGGGACACTGAAGCTTTCTTT; CDR3 protein: CASTPTGDTEAFF
J gene: TRBJ2-5; D gene: .; clone size: .; V gene: TRBV11-2; CDR3 DNA: TGTGCCAGCGGCGAATTTGGGACGCGGGGAGAGACCCAGTACTTC; CDR3 protein: CASGEFGTRGETQYF
J gene: TRBJ2-1; D gene: .; clone size: .; V gene: TRBV19; CDR3 DNA: TGTGCCAGTAGTCCAGGAACTGGAGGGATTGGGAATGAGCAGTTCTTC; CDR3 protein: CASSPGTGGIGNEQFF
J gene: TRBJ2-2; D gene: .; clone size: .; V gene: TRBV23-1; CDR3 DNA: TGCGCCAGCTTGGCCACCGGGGAGCTGTTTTTT; CDR3 protein: CASLATGELFF
J gene: TRBJ1-1; D gene: .; clone size: .; V gene: TRBV4-3; CDR3 DNA: TGCGCCAGCAGCCAAGTGGGGCAGGGGAACACTGAAGCTTTCTTT; CDR3 protein: CASSQVGQGNTEAFF
J gene: TRBJ2-5; D gene: TRBD2; clone size: .; V gene: TRBV6-5; CDR3 DNA: TGTGCCAGCAGGAGCGGGGGCCAAGAGACCCAGTACTTC; CDR3 protein: CASRSGGQETQYF
J gene: TRBJ1-2; D gene: .; clone size: .; V gene: TRBV6-6; CDR3 DNA: TGTGCCAGCAGCCTGGACTTTGGCTACACCTTC; CDR3 protein: CASSLDFGYTF
J gene: TRBJ2-7; D gene: TRBD2; clone size: .; V gene: TRBV4-1; CDR3 DNA: TGCGCCAGCAGCCAAGATATGACTAGCGGGGGGAGCGGCTACGAGCAGTACTTC; CDR3 protein: CASSQDMTSGGSGYEQYF
J gene: TRBJ2-1; D gene: TRBD1; clone size: .; V gene: TRBV13; CDR3 DNA: TGTGCCAGCAGCTTAGTTGGGACAGGGGGCTACAATGAGCAGTTCTTC; CDR3 protein: CASSLVGTGGYNEQFF
J gene: TRBJ1-1; D gene: .; clone size: once; V gene: TRBV9; CDR3 DNA: TGTGCCAGCAGCGTAGGAATTCAGGGCATGAACACTGAAGCTTTCTTT; CDR3 protein: CASSVGIQGMNTEAFF
J gene: TRBJ1-5; D gene: .; clone size: .; V gene: TRBV2; CDR3 DNA: TGTGCCAGCAGTGAATTACGCGGGAATCAGCCCCAGCATTTT; CDR3 protein: CASSELRGNQPQHF
J gene: TRBJ1-5; D gene: .; clone size: once; V gene: TRBV6-2/TRBV6-3; CDR3 DNA: TGTGCCAGCAGTTACAACAGGGACCAGTATAATCAGCCCCAGCATTTT; CDR3 protein: CASSYNRDQYNQPQHF
J gene: TRBJ2-1; D gene: TRBD2; clone size: .; V gene: TRBV19; CDR3 DNA: TGTGCCAGTAGTATAAATCACACTAGCGGGGGGTACAATGAGCAGTTCTTC; CDR3 protein: CASSINHTSGGYNEQFF
J gene: TRBJ2-1; D gene: .; clone size: .; V gene: TRBV3-1/TRBV3-2; CDR3 DNA: TGTGCCAGCAGCCGCCGCGGGGCAGGTGAGCAGTTCTTC; CDR3 protein: CASSRRGAGEQFF
J gene: TRBJ1-2; D gene: TRBD1; clone size: .; V gene: TRBV7-2; CDR3 DNA: TGTGCCAGCAGCTCCACAGGGGGCATCTATGGCTACACCTTC; CDR3 protein: CASSSTGGIYGYTF
J gene: TRBJ1-4; D gene: .; clone size: .; V gene: TRBV6-4; CDR3 DNA: TGTGCCAGCAGTGACTCTCTCGGTTTTTTTAATGAAAGACTGTTTTTT; CDR3 protein: CASSDSLGFFNERLFF
J gene: TRBJ2-7; D gene: TRBD1; clone size: .; V gene: TRBV15; CDR3 DNA: TGTGCCACCAGCAGAAGAGGGGGGACAGGGGGCTACGAGCAGTACTTC; CDR3 protein: CATSRRGGTGGYEQYF
J gene: TRBJ2-7; D gene: TRBD2; clone size: .; V gene: TRBV7-8; CDR3 DNA: TGTGCCAGCAGCTTAGAGGCTAGCGGGGGCTACGAGCAGTACTTC; CDR3 protein: CASSLEASGGYEQYF
J gene: TRBJ1-5; D gene: TRBD1; clone size: .; V gene: TRBV19; CDR3 DNA: TGTGCCAGTAGCAAGGGACAGGGCTATCAGCCCCAGCATTTT; CDR3 protein: CASSKGQGYQPQHF
J gene: TRBJ1-1; D gene: .; clone size: .; V gene: TRBV4-3; CDR3 DNA: TGCGCCAGCAGCCAAAATGACGGGATTTCGAACACTGAAGCTTTCTTT; CDR3 protein: CASSQNDGISNTEAFF
J gene: TRBJ1-2; D gene: TRBD1; clone size: .; V gene: TRBV5-1; CDR3 DNA: TGCGCCAGCAGCTTAGACAGGGGCTTGGGCTACACCTTC; CDR3 protein: CASSLDRGLGYTF
J gene: TRBJ1-2; D gene: .; clone size: .; V gene: TRBV10-3; CDR3 DNA: TGTGCCATTCAGAAGGGAGGGAATGGCTACACCTTC; CDR3 protein: CAIQKGGNGYTF
J gene: TRBJ2-7; D gene: .; clone size: .; V gene: TRBV7-9; CDR3 DNA: TGTGCCAGCAGCCCCAGCCTGGGACTGAGCTCCTACGAGCAGTACTTC; CDR3 protein: CASSPSLGLSSYEQYF
J gene: TRBJ1-1; D gene: TRBD1; clone size: .; V gene: TRBV11-2; CDR3 DNA: TGTGCCAGCCGGGATGGGACAGCGAACACTGAAGCTTTCTTT; CDR3 protein: CASRDGTANTEAFF
J gene: TRBJ2-3; D gene: TRBD2; clone size: .; V gene: TRBV10-2; CDR3 DNA: TGCGCCAGCAGTGAAGTAGCGGGAGTCCCAGATACGCAGTATTTT; CDR3 protein: CASSEVAGVPDTQYF
J gene: TRBJ2-1; D gene: TRBD1; clone size: .; V gene: TRBV7-8; CDR3 DNA: TGTGCCAGCAGCTTCCTCGGGACAGTGGTTTCCAATGAGCAGTTCTTC; CDR3 protein: CASSFLGTVVSNEQFF
J gene: TRBJ1-1; D gene: TRBD1; clone size: .; V gene: TRBV3-1/TRBV3-2; CDR3 DNA: TGTGCCAGCAGCCATCTACAGGGGACTGAAGCTTTCTTT; CDR3 protein: CASSHLQGTEAFF
J gene: TRBJ1-3; D gene: .; clone size: few; V gene: TRBV2; CDR3 DNA: TGTGCCAGCAGTGAAGGGGGGCTTAGTGGAAACACCATATATTTT; CDR3 protein: CASSEGGLSGNTIYF
J gene: TRBJ2-2; D gene: TRBD2; clone size: once; V gene: TRBV4-1; CDR3 DNA: TGCGCCAGCAGCCAAGGTCCAACTAGCGGCACCGGGGAGCTGTTTTTT; CDR3 protein: CASSQGPTSGTGELFF
J gene: TRBJ1-1; D gene: .; clone size: once; V gene: TRBV29-1; CDR3 DNA: TGCAGCGTTGAAGGGACAGCGGATGAAGCTTTCTTT; CDR3 protein: CSVEGTADEAFF
J gene: TRBJ1-1; D gene: .; clone size: .; V gene: TRBV10-2; CDR3 DNA: TGCGCCAGCAGTGGCGGGTTGAACACTGAAGCTTTCTTT; CDR3 protein: CASSGGLNTEAFF
J gene: TRBJ1-5; D gene: .; clone size: .; V gene: TRBV7-2; CDR3 DNA: TGTGCCAGCAGCTCGGGAGGGGGGGACTATCAGCCCCAGCATTTT; CDR3 protein: CASSSGGGDYQPQHF
J gene: TRBJ1-3; D gene: .; clone size: .; V gene: TRBV7-2; CDR3 DNA: TGTGCCAGCAGCCCTATTTGGGGGGCTGGAAACACCATATATTTT; CDR3 protein: CASSPIWGAGNTIYF
J gene: TRBJ2-5; D gene: TRBD2; clone size: .; V gene: TRBV9; CDR3 DNA: TGTGCCAGCAGCTCGGGGCTAGCGGGGGGCCAAGAGACCCAGTACTTC; CDR3 protein: CASSSGLAGGQETQYF
J gene: TRBJ2-7; D gene: .; clone size: .; V gene: TRBV12-3/TRBV12-4; CDR3 DNA: TGTGCCAGCAGCCTATTAAGCTACGAGCAGTACTTC; CDR3 protein: CASSLLSYEQYF
J gene: TRBJ1-1; D gene: .; clone size: .; V gene: TRBV6-6; CDR3 DNA: TGTGCCAGCACCCGAGGGGAGGGGGTTCACACTGAAGCTTTCTTT; CDR3 protein: CASTRGEGVHTEAFF
J gene: TRBJ1-5; D gene: .; clone size: .; V gene: TRBV19; CDR3 DNA: TGTGCCAGTACCTCTAGGGGGTCAGGCGACTTGGACGGCTATTATAGCAATCAGCCCCAGCATTTT; CDR3 protein: CASTSRGSGDLDGYYSNQPQHF
J gene: TRBJ1-1; D gene: .; clone size: .; V gene: TRBV2; CDR3 DNA: TGTGCCAGCAGTGCAGGACAGAACACTGAAGCTTTCTTT; CDR3 protein: CASSAGQNTEAFF
J gene: TRBJ2-1; D gene: TRBD2; clone size: .; V gene: TRBV3-1/TRBV3-2; CDR3 DNA: TGTGCCAGCAGCCAGCGAGGACTAGCGGGCTACAGCTCCTACAATGAGCAGTTCTTC; CDR3 protein: CASSQRGLAGYSSYNEQFF
J gene: TRBJ1-6; D gene: .; clone size: .; V gene: TRBV7-9; CDR3 DNA: TGTGCCAGCAGCTTAGAACAGAAGAATTCACCCCTCCACTTT; CDR3 protein: CASSLEQKNSPLHF
J gene: TRBJ2-7; D gene: .; clone size: .; V gene: TRBV7-9; CDR3 DNA: TGTGCCAGCAGCTTAGGCCGAGCGGGTCCCTACGAGCAGTACTTC; CDR3 protein: CASSLGRAGPYEQYF
J gene: TRBJ2-1; D gene: TRBD2; clone size: .; V gene: TRBV14; CDR3 DNA: TGTGCCAGCAGCCAAGGGCTAGCGGGCTACAATGAGCAGTTCTTC; CDR3 protein: CASSQGLAGYNEQFF
J gene: TRBJ2-5; D gene: TRBD2; clone size: once; V gene: TRBV6-5; CDR3 DNA: TGTGCCAGCAGTCCTAGCGGCCAAGAGACCCAGTACTTC; CDR3 protein: CASSPSGQETQYF
J gene: TRBJ2-7; D gene: TRBD1; clone size: .; V gene: TRBV13; CDR3 DNA: TGTGCCAGCAGCTCAGCACAGGGGGTGGACTCCTACGAGCAGTACTTC; CDR3 protein: CASSSAQGVDSYEQYF
J gene: TRBJ2-3; D gene: .; clone size: .; V gene: TRBV12-5; CDR3 DNA: TGTGCTAGTGGTTTGGTCAACAGGGATACGCAGTATTTT; CDR3 protein: CASGLVNRDTQYF
J gene: TRBJ1-1; D gene: TRBD1; clone size: .; V gene: TRBV7-9; CDR3 DNA: TGTGCCAGCAGCCCAGGGCGAGACAGGGGGACTGAAGCTTTCTTT; CDR3 protein: CASSPGRDRGTEAFF
J gene: TRBJ1-1; D gene: TRBD1; clone size: .; V gene: TRBV6-4; CDR3 DNA: TGTGCCAGCAGTCCAGGGGGCGCGAGCACTGAAGCTTTCTTT; CDR3 protein: CASSPGGASTEAFF
J gene: TRBJ2-7; D gene: .; clone size: .; V gene: TRBV10-3; CDR3 DNA: TGTGCCATCAGGGCAGGGGATACCTACGAGCAGTACTTC; CDR3 protein: CAIRAGDTYEQYF
J gene: TRBJ2-4; D gene: .; clone size: .; V gene: TRBV10-3; CDR3 DNA: TGTGCCATCAGTGAGGAAAAGCTAGCCAAAAACATTCAGTACTTC; CDR3 protein: CAISEEKLAKNIQYF
J gene: TRBJ1-5; D gene: .; clone size: .; V gene: TRBV6-2/TRBV6-3; CDR3 DNA: TGTGCCAGCAGTTACTCGATACAGGTAGATGCGAGCAATCAGCCCCAGCATTTT; CDR3 protein: CASSYSIQVDASNQPQHF
J gene: TRBJ2-1; D gene: TRBD2; clone size: .; V gene: TRBV11-3; CDR3 DNA: TGTGCCAGCAGCACAGCCGGGACTAGCCCTTACAATGAGCAGTTCTTC; CDR3 protein: CASSTAGTSPYNEQFF